The rows below give T cell receptor beta chains drawn from one sample of a study of long-term antiretroviral therapy in people with HIV. Produced via immunoSEQ multiplex PCR; TCRdb's table is partial and in-frame only. The sample yields 35,000 to 45,000 clones, about 80% seen once. Here the sequenced sample was unsorted PBMCs, taken 3.4 years after starting antiretroviral therapy. These receptors came from a man aged 25 to 40 with HIV. Each CDR3 is given with its conserved first and last residue. D genes are given only for firm matches. Clone size is given for some rows only: seen once, a few or many times, or a class if the clone is expanded.

NA,TRBV7-2,TRBJ2-1,NA,TGTGCCAGCAGCCCCCCAGACTGGAGGGTACGGTTCTTC,CASSPPDWRVRFF
NA,TRBV6-6,TRBJ1-1,few,TGTGCCAGCAGGGGACGTTCCGAAGCTTTCTTT,CASRGRSEAFF
NA,TRBV11-2,TRBJ2-7,medium-sized,TGTGCCAGCAGCTTACTCCTGGGCGACGAGCAGTACTTC,CASSLLLGDEQYF
NA,TRBV6-5,TRBJ2-5,NA,TGTGCCAGCAGTTACACACAGGGTATACAAGAGACCCAGTACTTC,CASSYTQGIQETQYF
NA,TRBV5-5,TRBJ1-5,NA,TGTGCCAGCGACTTTAGTGGTAGCAATCAGCCCCAGCATTTT,CASDFSGSNQPQHF
TRBD1,TRBV7-9,TRBJ2-1,NA,TGTGCCAGCAGCCGGGGACAGTACAATGAGCAGTTCTTC,CASSRGQYNEQFF
NA,TRBV7-9,TRBJ2-1,NA,TGTGCCAGCGGAAGGGGACTGGTATACAATGAGCAGTTCTTC,CASGRGLVYNEQFF
NA,TRBV2,TRBJ2-5,NA,TGTGCCAGCAGCTCCTGGGGGTTGGAGACCCAGTACTTC,CASSSWGLETQYF
TRBD1,TRBV6-5,TRBJ1-1,once,TGTGCCAGCAGATATGACAGGGGGTCTGAAGCTTTCTTT,CASRYDRGSEAFF
NA,TRBV6-5,TRBJ1-1,NA,TGTGCCAGCAGCCGCGACGGACTCATGAACACTGAAGCTTTCTTT,CASSRDGLMNTEAFF
NA,TRBV21-1,TRBJ2-7,NA,TGTGCCAGCAGCAAAGGTGGAAGGCCGTACGAGCAGTACTTC,CASSKGGRPYEQYF
TRBD1,TRBV5-4,TRBJ1-2,NA,TGTGCCAGCAGCGCTACCGGGACAGGGGGCTATGGCTACACCTTC,CASSATGTGGYGYTF
NA,TRBV7-2,TRBJ2-1,NA,TGTGCCAGCAGCTTAGCGAGACTAGGCGAGCAGTTCTTC,CASSLARLGEQFF
NA,TRBV10-3,TRBJ1-1,NA,TGTGCCATCACGAGCAGGGAGGGGGCTGAAGCTTTCTTT,CAITSREGAEAFF
TRBD1,TRBV28,TRBJ2-7,NA,TGTGCCAGCAGGGTCCCGGGACAGGGGTATTCCTTC,CASRVPGQGYSF
NA,TRBV18,TRBJ1-4,NA,TGTGCCAGCTCACAAGGATACACAGGGAGTCCTAATGAAAAACTGTTTTTT,CASSQGYTGSPNEKLFF
NA,TRBV28,TRBJ2-3,NA,TGTGCCAGCAGTCCACCCCAACTAGATACGCAGTATTTT,CASSPPQLDTQYF
NA,TRBV28,TRBJ1-4,NA,TGTGCCAGCAGTTCCCCTGGGACTAATGAAAAACTGTTTTTT,CASSSPGTNEKLFF
TRBD1,TRBV19,TRBJ2-7,NA,TGTGCCAGTAGTTGGGGACAGGGCTACGAGCAGTACTTC,CASSWGQGYEQYF
TRBD2,TRBV7-9,TRBJ2-2,NA,TGTGCCAGCAGCCCAGGCAGACTAGCGGGAGGGACCGGGGAGCTGTTTTTT,CASSPGRLAGGTGELFF
NA,TRBV5-1,TRBJ1-5,few,TGCGCCAGCAGCTTGAGGAGGATCAATCAGCCCCAGCATTTT,CASSLRRINQPQHF
TRBD2,TRBV28,TRBJ2-7,once,TGTGCCAGCAGCCCTATACTAGCGGGAGTGTACGAGCAGTACTTC,CASSPILAGVYEQYF
NA,TRBV11-3,TRBJ1-1,NA,TGTGCCAGCAGCTTAGGTCGGGGGGCGAGCACTGAAGCTTTCTTT,CASSLGRGASTEAFF
NA,TRBV27,TRBJ2-7,NA,TGTGCCAGCAGTTTCACAGCCGCCTCCGAGCAGTACTTC,CASSFTAASEQYF
NA,TRBV10-2,TRBJ1-5,NA,TGCGCCAGCAGTGAGTCGGGGCGGCAGCCCCAGCATTTT,CASSESGRQPQHF
NA,TRBV18,TRBJ1-1,NA,TGTGCCAGCTCACCTTGGGGACCAGGGAGTAACACTGAAGCTTTCTTT,CASSPWGPGSNTEAFF
TRBD1,TRBV7-3,TRBJ1-2,few,TGTGCCAGCAGCTTGACAGGGTCTGGTGGCTACACCTTC,CASSLTGSGGYTF
NA,TRBV10-3,TRBJ2-3,NA,TGTGCCATCACCCGGGACTCCACAGATACGCAGTATTTT,CAITRDSTDTQYF
NA,TRBV5-5,TRBJ1-5,NA,TGTGCCAGCAGCTTGGCAGGGAATCAGCCCCAGCATTTT,CASSLAGNQPQHF
NA,TRBV18,TRBJ1-5,NA,TGTGCCAGCTCACCTGAACATACTAGCAATCAGCCCCAGCATTTT,CASSPEHTSNQPQHF
NA,TRBV2,TRBJ1-1,NA,TGTGCCAGCAGTGAAGCTATAAGGGGCGGGGAAGCTTTCTTT,CASSEAIRGGEAFF